This T cell receptor beta chain is drawn from a study of beta chain features in type 1 diabetes. Findings and limits, study-wide: There was a moderate but significant shortening of TCRB CDR3s in all four CD4+ subsets of Type 1 diabetes patients. PCR might show a preference for shorter templates, equally across patients and controls.

Concerning this clone: Its antigen is unidentified.

Isolation of CD4+ naive, central memory, regulatory and stem cell-like memory cells was achieved by sorting via CD45RO/CCR7/CD25/CD127/CD95/CD27. The entirety of the isolated RNA underwent reverse transcription, so expressed TCRB transcripts were sequenced. Sequencing was performed with immunoSEQ multiplex PCR; in TCRdb, only in-frame clones are kept and a portion is missing. The table has around 53,000 clones, 50% to 75% seen once. This receptor was taken from a woman aged 25 to 39 with type 1 diabetes. Sequencing was carried out using stem cell memory CD4+ T cells from blood.

The CDR3 DNA reads TGTGCCAGCAGCTGGGACAGGGGGCAAAGCGAGCAGTACTTC. This encodes CASSWDRGQSEQYF. This sequence joins TRBV5-4 and TRBJ2-7; 12 nucleotides match TRBD1. CDR1 is SGHNT and CDR2 is YYREEE in the germline V gene (reference sequence). V trimming: 3 bases; J trimming: 6 bases; junction bases outside the gene matches: 4. The CDR3 is made up of 14 amino acids.